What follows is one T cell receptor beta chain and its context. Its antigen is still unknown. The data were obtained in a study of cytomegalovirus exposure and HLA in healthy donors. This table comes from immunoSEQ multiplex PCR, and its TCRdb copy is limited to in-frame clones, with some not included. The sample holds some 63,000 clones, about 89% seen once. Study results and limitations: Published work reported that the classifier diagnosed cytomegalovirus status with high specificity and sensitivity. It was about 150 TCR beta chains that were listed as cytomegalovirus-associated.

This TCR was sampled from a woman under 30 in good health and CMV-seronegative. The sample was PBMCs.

As DNA, the CDR3 is TGTGCCAGCAGTGATAGGGGGGAGCAGTTCTTC. It translates to CASSDRGEQFF. The chain couples TRBV6-4 to TRBJ2-1; D is perhaps TRBD1 (6 bases). V was clipped by 3 bases and J by 10 bases, with 7 bases between them. Germline V CDR1 and CDR2: MRHNA, SNTAGT. The CDR3 sequence is 11 residues long.